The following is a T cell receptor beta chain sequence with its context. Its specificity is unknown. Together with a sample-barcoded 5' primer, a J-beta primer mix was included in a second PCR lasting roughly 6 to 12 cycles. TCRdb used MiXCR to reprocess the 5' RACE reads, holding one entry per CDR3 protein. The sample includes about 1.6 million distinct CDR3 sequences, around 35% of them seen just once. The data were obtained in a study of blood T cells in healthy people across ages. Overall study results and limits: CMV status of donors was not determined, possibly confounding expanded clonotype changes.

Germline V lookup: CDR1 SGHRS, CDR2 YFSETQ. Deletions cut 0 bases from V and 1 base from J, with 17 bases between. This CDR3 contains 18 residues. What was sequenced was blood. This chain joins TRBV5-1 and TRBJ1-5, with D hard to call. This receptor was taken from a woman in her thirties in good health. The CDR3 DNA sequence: TGCGCCAGCAGCTTGGGTGTTTTTGAGGCGGAGAGCAATCAGCCCCAGCATTTT. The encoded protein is CASSLGVFEAESNQPQHF.